The 7 T cell receptor beta chains reported below all come from one sample, sequenced in a study of graft-versus-host responses after intestinal transplantation. Data came from immunoSEQ multiplex PCR; TCRdb stores just in-frame clones and leaves some out. Of 85,000 to 90,000 clones listed, roughly 92% were seen once; the top ten hold approximately 0.3%. These TCRs are of unknown antigen specificity. This specimen was unstimulated CD4+ T cells sorted from spleen or lymph node cells, taken before intestinal transplant. The receptors were sampled from a human donor who received an intestinal transplant.

This clone has just one count. V usage is TRBV7-8 and J usage is TRBJ1-5; D not certain. The germline V and J ends were trimmed by 1 base and 7 bases, with 11 bases remaining between them. This CDR3 is built from 14 residues. Looked up from germline, CDR1 is SGHVS and CDR2 is FQNEAQ. The CDR3 protein is CASSLEPARQPQHF. In DNA, the CDR3 is TGTGCCAGCAGCTTAGAACCGGCGCGCCAGCCCCAGCATTTT.

The chain recombines TRBV5-6 with TRBJ2-1; 11 bases map to TRBD1. The germline CDR1 and CDR2 sequences are SGHDT and YYEEEE. V dropped 4 bases and J dropped 7; count of bases not matched to a gene: 7. The CDR3 runs 15 residues. The CDR3, as DNA: TGTGCCAGCAGCGCAGGACAGGGGGCGCGGAATGAGCAGTTCTTC. Amino acids: CASSAGQGARNEQFF.

The genes are TRBV9 and TRBJ1-5; 7 bases are a match to TRBD1. V trimming: 7 bases; J trimming: 9 bases; junction bases outside the gene matches: 13. Germline lookup yields CDR1 SGDLS and CDR2 YYNGEE. The CDR3 length is 14 residues. The CDR3 sequence is CASGPTGEGRPQHF. CDR3 DNA sequence: TGTGCCAGCGGACCTACAGGGGAGGGTCGGCCCCAGCATTTT.

The V call is TRBV5-1, the J call TRBJ2-7; D is unclear. The ends were cut back, 2 bases at V and 3 bases at J, with 15 bases in the middle. Looked up from germline, CDR1 is SGHRS and CDR2 is YFSETQ. CDR3 length: 15 amino acids. The CDR3 region has the DNA TGCGCCAGCAGCTTTAAACGGCAGTCCGGCTACGAGCAGTACTTC. Translation gives CASSFKRQSGYEQYF.

The chain couples TRBV9 to TRBJ2-7; no clear D. The germline gives CDR1 SGDLS, CDR2 YYNGEE. There are 14 residues in the CDR3. V gave up 0 bases and J gave up 2 bases, with 9 bases separating them. The CDR3 here is CASSVEVQTYEQYF. The CDR3 coding sequence is TGTGCCAGCAGCGTAGAGGTACAGACCTACGAGCAGTACTTC.

The CDR3 protein is CASKRTTNTEAFF. The CDR3 bases are TGTGCCAGCAAGAGGACAACAAACACTGAAGCTTTCTTT. The gene calls are TRBV6-1 and TRBJ1-1; the D gene is possibly TRBD1 (5 bases). The germline V and J ends were trimmed by 7 bases and 2 bases, with 11 bases remaining between them. Per germline, CDR1 MNHNS and CDR2 SASEGT. The CDR3 has 13 residues.

The V call is TRBV2, the J call TRBJ2-3, with 10 nucleotides matching TRBD1. J was trimmed by 7 bases and V by 6 bases; bases with no gene match: 10. This CDR3 spans 15 amino acids. Germline CDR1 reads SNHLY; CDR2 reads FYNNEI. The CDR3 DNA sequence: TGTGCCAGCAGGGGTCCCGGGACAGGGGTAAATACGCAGTATTTT. Translating it yields CASRGPGTGVNTQYF.